This T cell receptor beta chain was recovered during a study of OX40 agonist ivuxolimab in advanced cancers. Study-wide results and caveats: Expanded peripheral T cell antigen specificity was not determined. Both CD4+ and CD8+ T cell populations in blood had undergone clonal expansion by week 6 at 0.1 to 3.0 mg/kg. Relative to CD4+ cells, CD8+ T cells on average had more expanded clones.

A note on this clone: The antigen is undetermined.

Sequencing was performed with immunoSEQ multiplex PCR; in TCRdb, only in-frame clones are kept and a portion is missing. In the table there are about 48,000 clones, over 75% of which are singletons. The CDR3 runs to 13 residues. The V gene is TRBV21-1, the J gene TRBJ1-1; the table assigns TRBD1, which was not confirmed against the DNA. TRBV21-1 represents a pseudogene. The sample was CD4+ or CD8+ T cells sorted from blood, taken in a trial of the OX40 agonist ivuxolimab. This receptor was identified in an adult with an advanced solid tumor such as melanoma, head and neck, liver or kidney cancer. The CDR3 sequence is CASSKAQGTEAFF. CDR3 DNA: TGTGCCAGCAGCAAAGCCCAGGGTACTGAAGCTTTCTTT.